These 27 T cell receptor beta chains were all obtained from the same sample, sequenced in a study of CD8 T cells in Susac syndrome. RNA amounts of roughly 0.45 to 1 ug underwent reverse transcription with random hexamers. TCRdb re-analysed the immunoSEQ multiplex PCR reads in MiXCR, keeping a single row per CDR3 protein. The sample shows 200,000 to 250,000 distinct CDR3 sequences, approximately 95% of them seen only once. Input material: CD4+ T cells from PBMCs. These receptors originate from a human donor with multiple sclerosis.

J is TRBJ2-7 and V is TRBV3-1; D is tentatively TRBD1 or TRBD2 (6 bases each). The CDR3 contains 17 residues. V was clipped by 0 bases and J by 1 base, with 16 bases between them. Germline values: CDR1 LGHDT, CDR2 YNNKEL (reference sequence). The CDR3 bases are TGTGCCAGCAGCCAAGATTATGCGGGACATACTTCCTACGAGCAGTACTTC. Translating gives CASSQDYAGHTSYEQYF.

The rearrangement links TRBV14 to TRBJ2-1, with 7 bases aligning to TRBD1. Germline V gives CDR1 SGHDN, CDR2 FVKESK. The CDR3 loop spans 15 amino acids. The J segment lost 4 bases and the V segment lost 2 bases, leaving 5 bases of the junction unmatched. The CDR3 bases are TGTGCCAGCAGCCAAATTCCGGGACAGTACAATGAGCAGTTCTTC. Protein product: CASSQIPGQYNEQFF.

This clonotype appeared once. V is TRBV27 and J is TRBJ2-5; D ambiguous. CDR1 MNHEY and CDR2 SMNVEV come from the germline V gene (reference sequence). The CDR3 is 14 amino acids. V was clipped by 0 bases and J by 0 bases, with 5 bases between them. The CDR3 spells CASSLSGYQETQYF. CDR3 in DNA: TGTGCCAGCAGTTTATCCGGATACCAAGAGACCCAGTACTTC.

The chain carries TRBV6-5 and TRBJ2-3, with D perhaps TRBD2 (5 bases). V was cut by 5 bases and J by 4 bases, with 16 bases left in between. This CDR3 is built from 15 residues. Germline V gene sequence: CDR1 MNHEY, CDR2 SVGAGI. The CDR3 sequence is CASSKRRGGSDTQYF. CDR3 nucleotides: TGTGCCAGCAGTAAACGTCGGGGTGGATCAGATACGCAGTATTTT.

This rearrangement joins TRBV7-9 to TRBJ1-2, with a possible D match to TRBD1 (5 bases). Germline V gene lookup returns CDR1 SEHNR and CDR2 FQNEAQ (reference sequence). The CDR3 covers 17 residues. V gave up 4 bases and J gave up 3 bases, with 21 bases separating them. The CDR3 reads CASSSRSGSTSDYGYTF. CDR3 nucleotides: TGTGCCAGCAGCTCGCGGTCAGGGTCAACCTCGGACTATGGCTACACCTTC. The full variable domain, its missing parts supplied by reference TRBV7-9 and TRBJ1-2, is DTGVSQNPRHKITKRGQNVTFRCDPISEHNRLYWYRQTLGQGPEFLTYFQNEAQLEKSRLLSDRFSAERPKGSFSTLEIQRTEQGDSAMYLCASSSRSGSTSDYGYTFGSGTRLTVV.

V usage is TRBV25-1 and J usage is TRBJ2-1, with 8 nucleotides matching TRBD1. The germline CDR1 and CDR2 sequences are MGHDK and SYGVNS. The CDR3 runs to 16 residues. J was trimmed by 7 bases and V by 4 bases; bases with no gene match: 12. For the CDR3, the DNA is TGTGCCAGCAGTGTTCACAGGGGGGTTAAGGGGAATGAGCAGTTCTTC. Protein product: CASSVHRGVKGNEQFF.

The rearrangement uses TRBV3-1 and TRBJ1-1; 9 bases match TRBD1. Per germline, CDR1 LGHDT and CDR2 YNNKEL (reference sequence). The CDR3 is 14 amino acids. J gave up 6 bases and V 4 bases, and 6 bases lay outside the gene matches. CDR3 sequence reads: CASSPRDRVAEAFF. CDR3 nucleotide sequence: TGTGCCAGCAGCCCCCGGGACAGGGTGGCTGAAGCTTTCTTT.

V usage is TRBV29-1 and J usage is TRBJ2-7, with 7 positions matching TRBD1. The CDR3 covers 15 residues. V was pared by 3 bases and J by 1 base, with 9 bases of the junction left unmatched. Germline V gene data show CDR1 as SQVTM and CDR2 as ANQGSEA. Here the CDR3 DNA reads TGCAGCGTTGAGGCATGGCAGGGGGTGTCCTACGAGCAGTACTTC. This codes for CSVEAWQGVSYEQYF.

J is TRBJ1-6 and V is TRBV20-1, with 7 bases fitting TRBD1. Germline CDR1 DFQATT, CDR2 SNEGSKA (reference sequence). The CDR3 spans 15 residues. The ends lost 3 bases at V and 6 bases at J; junction bases unmatched: 8. CDR3 amino acids: CSARLTGRGNSPLHF. DNA of the CDR3: TGCAGTGCTAGGTTGACAGGGAGAGGTAATTCACCCCTCCACTTT.

The CDR3 loop is CASSLEADSYNEQFF. CDR3 sequence (DNA): TGTGCCAGCAGCTTAGAGGCTGACTCCTACAATGAGCAGTTCTTC. The genes are TRBV7-2 and TRBJ2-1; D gene uncertain. Trimming shortened V by 1 base and J by 0 bases, and 7 bases separated the two germline ends. CDR3 length: 15 residues. CDR1 and CDR2 (germline): SGHTA, FQGNSA.

This clonotype has only one observation. J is TRBJ1-6 and V is TRBV19; a possible D gene is TRBD1 (6 bases). Germline V gene lookup returns CDR1 LNHDA and CDR2 SQIVND (reference sequence). The CDR3 is 15 residues long. Deletions cut 5 bases from V and 6 bases from J, with 14 bases between. The CDR3 nucleotides are TGTGCCAGTAGTCCTCAGGACAGTAGTAATTCACCCCTCCACTTT. It is translated as CASSPQDSSNSPLHF. The full variable domain, its missing parts supplied by reference TRBV19 and TRBJ1-6, is DGGITQSPKYLFRKEGQNVTLSCEQNLNHDAMYWYRQDPGQGLRLIYYSQIVNDFQKGDIAEGYSVSREKKESFPLTVTSAQKNPTAFYLCASSPQDSSNSPLHFGNGTRLTVT.

V and J are TRBV27 and TRBJ1-2, with D possibly being TRBD1 (5 bases). Looked up from germline, CDR1 is MNHEY and CDR2 is SMNVEV (reference sequence). V shed 7 bases and J shed 5 bases, with 32 bases lying between them. There are 19 residues in the CDR3. CDR3 nucleotide sequence: TGTGCCAGCACCCCGGGGTACCCGGCACGTATGGTCGGGGGATATGGCTACACCTTC. It codes for CASTPGYPARMVGGYGYTF.

The rearrangement links TRBV14 to TRBJ1-2; TRBD1 might be the D (6 bases). Germline V CDR1 and CDR2: SGHDN, FVKESK. Trimming took 1 base from V and 4 from J, leaving 13 bases between them. The CDR3 loop spans 15 amino acids. CDR3 DNA: TGTGCCAGCAGCCAAGCGCCCCACAGGGCCTATGGCTACACCTTC. Translation gives CASSQAPHRAYGYTF.

This rearrangement joins TRBV7-2 to TRBJ2-1, with D possibly being TRBD2 (5 bases). The V end lost 5 bases, the J end lost 4 bases, and 12 bases lay between the germline ends. This CDR3 region has 14 residues. Germline CDR1 SGHTA, CDR2 FQGNSA. The CDR3 DNA follows: TGTGCCAGCAGCCCCGAGGGCGGATACAATGAGCAGTTCTTC. Amino acids: CASSPEGGYNEQFF. Looking up the rest from reference TRBV7-2 and TRBJ2-1 gives the full variable domain: GAGVSQSPSNKVTEKGKDVELRCDPISGHTALYWYRQSLGQGLEFLIYFQGNSAPDKSGLPSDRFSAERTGGSVSTLTIQRTQQEDSAVYLCASSPEGGYNEQFFGPGTRLTVL.

This chain joins TRBV20-1 and TRBJ2-1; D gene uncertain. Trimming cost V 2 bases and J 0 bases, with 5 bases left between them. The CDR3 sequence is 13 residues long. In germline, CDR1 is DFQATT, CDR2 SNEGSKA (reference sequence). CDR3 residues: CSARPSSYNEQFF. Here the CDR3 DNA reads TGCAGTGCTAGACCTAGCTCCTACAATGAGCAGTTCTTC.

The chain couples TRBV27 to TRBJ1-5; D is unclear. Germline CDR1 reads MNHEY; CDR2 reads SMNVEV (reference sequence). V was pared by 5 bases and J by 4 bases, with 12 bases between. This CDR3 has 14 amino acids. CDR3 coding DNA: TGTGCCAGCAGTCTTTTGGCAGTTAATCAGCCCCAGCATTTT. Translation gives CASSLLAVNQPQHF.

This rearrangement joins TRBV18 to TRBJ1-2; TRBD1 might be the D (5 bases). Germline-derived CDR1 and CDR2 are KGHSH and LQKENI. The CDR3 contains 17 residues. The V gene lost 1 base and the J gene lost 0 bases, with 15 bases spanning the gap. The CDR3 protein is CASSPRRAQGPNYGYTF. CDR3 nucleotides: TGTGCCAGCTCACCACGCAGGGCCCAGGGCCCTAACTATGGCTACACCTTC.

The J gene is TRBJ1-1, the V gene TRBV29-1; D gene ambiguous. Germline assignment: CDR1 SQVTM and CDR2 ANQGSEA. This CDR3 is built from 14 residues. V lost 5 bases, J lost 2 bases, and 15 bases lay in between. The DNA for the CDR3 is TGCAGCGTTAGCCTCTCTTCGGGCAACACTGAAGCTTTCTTT. Its protein product is CSVSLSSGNTEAFF.

V usage is TRBV30 and J usage is TRBJ2-5; D call uncertain. V was cut by 5 bases and J by 2 bases, with 12 bases left in between. The CDR3 is made up of 13 amino acids. Germline lookup yields CDR1 GTSNPN and CDR2 SVGIG (reference sequence). In DNA form, the CDR3 reads TGTGCCTGGTCTACACAGATACAAGAGACCCAGTACTTC. Translation: CAWSTQIQETQYF. Variable domain in full (rest from reference TRBV30 and TRBJ2-5): SQTIHQWPATLVQPVGSPLSLECTVEGTSNPNLYWYRQAAGRGLQLLFYSVGIGQISSEVPQNLSASRPQDRQFILSSKKLLLSDSGFYLCAWSTQIQETQYFGPGTRLLVL.

The CDR3 DNA reads TGTGCCAGCAGCCAGGTGGGGGAGGATCAGCCCCAGCATTTT. Translated, it gives CASSQVGEDQPQHF. The chain carries TRBV7-9 and TRBJ1-5, with D possibly TRBD1 on 5 matching bases. Germline V gene lookup returns CDR1 SEHNR and CDR2 FQNEAQ (reference sequence). V was shortened by 5 bases and J by 5 bases, with 13 bases between the two germline ends. CDR3 length equals 14 residues.

This clonotype came up once. The chain carries TRBV11-1 and TRBJ2-1; a weak D match, TRBD1 (5 bases). Trimming shortened V by 7 bases and J by 4 bases, and 17 bases separated the two germline ends. In germline, CDR1 is SGHAT, CDR2 FQDESV (reference sequence). The CDR3 length is 15 residues. The CDR3: CASTSSRDGYNEQFF. The DNA for the CDR3 is TGTGCCAGCACCTCGAGCAGGGATGGTTACAATGAGCAGTTCTTC.

The V and J genes are TRBV20-1 and TRBJ2-1; 10 nucleotides match TRBD2. V gave up 6 bases and J gave up 2 bases; unmatched junction bases: 10. Germline assignment: CDR1 DFQATT and CDR2 SNEGSKA (reference sequence). This CDR3 region has 16 residues. CDR3 bases: TGCAGTGCCTTATCTAGCGGGGGATCCACCTACAATGAGCAGTTCTTC. Encoded protein: CSALSSGGSTYNEQFF.

V usage is TRBV29-1 and J usage is TRBJ2-1; 7 bases match TRBD1. The CDR3 has 11 residues. Trimming cost V 3 bases and J 9 bases; bases outside gene matches: 2. CDR1 is SQVTM and CDR2 is ANQGSEA in the germline V gene. The CDR3 DNA reads TGCAGCGTTGAGAGGGGGCTTGAGCAGTTCTTC. Translated: CSVERGLEQFF.

This chain joins TRBV18 and TRBJ1-2, with 7 bases fitting TRBD1. The germline CDR1 and CDR2 sequences are KGHSH and LQKENI. Trimming took 6 bases from V and 3 from J; bases not matched to a gene: 7. CDR3 length equals 14 residues. CDR3 coding DNA: TGTGCCAGCTCCCCCCAGGGGGGGTACTATGGCTACACCTTC. Translation: CASSPQGGYYGYTF.

The chain combines TRBV14 with TRBJ1-1, with no clear D. This CDR3 is 15 amino acids long. Between the trimmed V and J ends, which lost 0 bases and 4 bases, there was a span of 12 bases. Germline assignment: CDR1 SGHDN and CDR2 FVKESK. CDR3 amino acids: CASSQDRLGSTEAFF. In DNA form, the CDR3 reads TGTGCCAGCAGCCAAGACCGTTTAGGGAGCACTGAAGCTTTCTTT.

This rearrangement joins TRBV12-3 or TRBV12-4 to TRBJ1-6; no firm D call. CDR3 length: 14 residues. V was pared by 3 bases and J by 11 bases, with 14 bases between. The CDR3 spells CASSLRHELTPLHF. The CDR3, as DNA: TGTGCCAGCAGTTTGAGACACGAGTTAACACCCCTCCACTTT.

The chain employs TRBV9 and TRBJ1-2; D is uncertain. CDR3 length equals 16 residues. The germline V gene encodes CDR1 SGDLS and CDR2 YYNGEE. V lost 2 bases and J 2 bases, leaving 16 bases between the germline ends. Written as DNA, the CDR3 is TGTGCCAGCAGCGTCAGCCCAAACACAGAGAACTATGGCTACACCTTC. This encodes CASSVSPNTENYGYTF.